Shown below are 8 T cell receptor beta chains from a single sample sequenced in a study of T-cell memory formation after mild COVID-19. TCRdb re-analysed the 5' RACE reads in MiXCR, keeping a single row per CDR3 protein. The repertoire holds a few hundred thousand distinct CDR3 sequences, 25% to 30% seen once, with about 13% in the top ten. The sequenced sample was PBMCs or a T cell subset sorted from them (not recorded which). The receptors shown here come from an adult woman who had mild COVID-19 (a few samples of this study predate the infection). Cell type and time point are not known.

The rearrangement joins TRBV7-8 to TRBJ2-3; TRBD2 is a possible D gene (5 bases). CDR1 is SGHVS and CDR2 is FQNEAQ in the germline V gene. V shed 5 bases and J shed 2 bases, with 17 bases lying between them. The CDR3 sequence is 16 residues long. The CDR3 protein is CASSLVRELVTDTQYF. CDR3 nucleotide sequence: TGTGCCAGCAGCCTCGTCCGGGAATTGGTCACAGATACGCAGTATTTT.

This clonotype was seen at least ten times. This chain connects TRBV7-9 to TRBJ1-6, with D unresolved. The germline CDR1 and CDR2 sequences are SEHNR and FQNEAQ (reference sequence). Trimming stripped 2 bases from V and 7 bases from J, with 3 bases between. The CDR3 consists of 12 residues. Here the CDR3 DNA reads TGTGCCAGCAGCTTAACGAATTCACCCCTCCACTTT. This sequence encodes CASSLTNSPLHF.

This chain links TRBV20-1 with TRBJ1-2; the match to TRBD1 covers 10 bases. Germline CDR1 DFQATT, CDR2 SNEGSKA (reference sequence). The CDR3 is 14 amino acids. Losses at the gene ends were 0 bases for V and 8 bases for J; bases not matched to a gene: 6. CDR3 nucleotide sequence: TGCAGTGCTAGAGAGCCGACAGGGGGCATAGGCTACACCTTC. This sequence encodes CSAREPTGGIGYTF.

The chain combines TRBV7-6 with TRBJ1-6; tentative D call: TRBD1 (5 bases). Germline CDR1 reads SGHVS; CDR2 reads FNYEAQ. The CDR3 is made up of 14 amino acids. The V end lost 4 bases, the J end lost 7 bases, and 11 bases lay between the germline ends. DNA of the CDR3: TGTGCCAGCAGCTCGGGACTGATCAATTCACCCCTCCACTTT. This gives the protein CASSSGLINSPLHF.

The chain joins TRBV7-2 to TRBJ1-6; a possible D gene is TRBD1 (5 bases). CDR3 length: 16 residues. The V end was cut by 5 bases, the J end by 7 bases, with 18 bases between. The germline CDR1 and CDR2 sequences are SGHTA and FQGNSA. The CDR3 loop reads CASSVRRGTANSPLHF. CDR3 sequence (DNA): TGTGCCAGCAGCGTCCGGCGGGGGACGGCAAATTCACCCCTCCACTTT.

This clonotype has only a few counts. The V and J genes are TRBV24-1 and TRBJ1-1, with 7 bases fitting TRBD1. Per the germline V gene, CDR1 is KGHDR and CDR2 is SFDVKD. The trim removed 7 bases at V and 4 bases at J, leaving 5 bases unmatched. This CDR3 is built from 13 residues. In nucleotides, the CDR3 is TGTGCCACCAGCTCCCCAGGGGGCACTGAAGCTTTCTTT. This sequence encodes CATSSPGGTEAFF.

The genes are TRBV24-1 and TRBJ2-1; 11 nucleotides align to TRBD2. The CDR3 is 16 amino acids. Germline V gene data show CDR1 as KGHDR and CDR2 as SFDVKD. Trimming took 5 bases from V and 7 from J; bases not matched to a gene: 9. The CDR3, as DNA: TGTGCCACCAGTGGCCTTAGCGGGAGGGCCCCAAATGAGCAGTTCTTC. Its protein product is CATSGLSGRAPNEQFF.

The chain combines TRBV12-3 or TRBV12-4 with TRBJ2-7; the match to TRBD1 covers 7 bases. The CDR3 contains 13 residues. With V trimmed by 4 bases and J by 3 bases, 3 bases remained unmatched. The DNA for the CDR3 is TGTGCCAGCAGTTGGGGACAGTTCTACGAGCAGTACTTC. Translation gives CASSWGQFYEQYF.